A selection of T cell receptor beta chains follows, all from one sample in a study of blood T cell repertoires in COVID-19. Clones were sequenced by immunoSEQ multiplex PCR, and TCRdb holds only the in-frame ones, with some missing. The sample lists under 150,000 clones, around 85% occurring once. Sequenced input: peripheral blood. All receptors come from a human donor in a cohort sampled during active COVID-19. Each CDR3 is given with its conserved first and last residue. A D gene is named only where the DNA matches it firmly. Not all rows give a size; the values are once, few, many and, for expanded clones, a class.

>TRBV4-2|.|.|TRBJ1-1
CASSQDPRGYTEAFF
TGTGCCAGCAGCCAAGATCCCAGAGGGTACACTGAAGCTTTCTTT
>TRBV30|.|.|TRBJ1-1
CAWFFGTEAFF
TGTGCCTGGTTTTTCGGTACTGAAGCTTTCTTT
>TRBV5-4|.|.|TRBJ1-6
CASSLRENNSPLHF
TGTGCCAGCAGCTTAAGGGAGAATAATTCACCCCTCCACTTT
>TRBV5-1|few|TRBD1|TRBJ1-2
CASSSSGTGYGYTF
TGCGCCAGCAGCTCCTCCGGGACAGGGTATGGCTACACCTTC
>TRBV30|.|.|TRBJ1-2
CAWSEGRYGYTF
TGTGCCTGGAGCGAGGGAAGGTACGGCTACACCTTC
>TRBV4-1|once|TRBD1|TRBJ1-1
CASSLRTGGLNTEAFF
TGCGCCAGCAGCCTACGGACAGGGGGCCTGAACACTGAAGCTTTCTTT
>TRBV3-1/TRBV3-2|.|.|TRBJ2-6
CASTRGLLRSGANVLTF
TGTGCCAGCACAAGGGGGTTATTGCGCTCTGGGGCCAACGTCCTGACTTTC
>TRBV4-1|.|TRBD2|TRBJ2-3
CASSQLAGDTDTQYF
TGCGCCAGCAGCCAGCTAGCGGGTGACACAGATACGCAGTATTTT
>TRBV7-2|.|TRBD2|TRBJ2-5
CASSLAGSGVGETQYF
TGTGCCAGCAGCTTAGCCGGTAGCGGGGTAGGGGAGACCCAGTACTTC
>TRBV19|.|.|TRBJ2-5
CASSGHTRGETQYF
TGTGCCAGTAGCGGACACACTCGGGGGGAGACCCAGTACTTC
>TRBV4-2|few|.|TRBJ2-7
CASSLAQGRDDEQYF
TGTGCCAGCAGCCTAGCGCAGGGGAGGGACGACGAGCAGTACTTC
>TRBV7-9|.|.|TRBJ1-2
CASGGGTNYGYTF
TGTGCCAGCGGGGGGGGCACTAACTATGGCTACACCTTC
>TRBV19|.|TRBD1|TRBJ1-2
CASSIGEDRGLYGYTF
TGTGCCAGTAGTATAGGAGAAGACAGGGGTCTCTATGGCTACACCTTC
>TRBV10-2|.|.|TRBJ2-3
CASSDGGGGVTDTQYF
TGCGCCAGCAGTGACGGCGGAGGGGGGGTAACAGATACGCAGTATTTT
>TRBV6-5|.|.|TRBJ1-1
CAIGRGNTEAFF
TGTGCCATCGGGAGGGGGAACACTGAAGCTTTCTTT
>TRBV6-5|.|.|TRBJ2-3
CASSFLFQLGTDTQYF
TGTGCCAGCAGTTTTTTATTTCAGTTGGGCACAGATACGCAGTATTTT
>TRBV19|.|.|TRBJ1-3
CASKTASGNTIYF
TGTGCCAGTAAAACAGCCTCTGGAAACACCATATATTTT
>TRBV11-2|.|TRBD1|TRBJ2-6
CASSFGTGGSGANVLTF
TGTGCCAGCAGTTTCGGGACAGGGGGCTCTGGGGCCAACGTCCTGACTTTC
>TRBV5-4|.|TRBD2|TRBJ2-3
CASGGLAGGPSTDTQYF
TGTGCCAGCGGAGGACTAGCGGGGGGTCCCAGCACAGATACGCAGTATTTT
>TRBV7-2|.|.|TRBJ1-6
CASSLDGSSYNSPLHF
TGTGCCAGCAGCTTAGACGGGAGCTCCTATAATTCACCCCTCCACTTT
>TRBV29-1|few|TRBD1|TRBJ1-2
CSVERTGGGYTF
TGCAGCGTTGAAAGGACAGGGGGGGGCTACACCTTC
>TRBV9|.|.|TRBJ1-3
CASSVAGGSSGNTIYF
TGTGCCAGCAGCGTCGCCGGGGGGAGCTCTGGAAACACCATATATTTT